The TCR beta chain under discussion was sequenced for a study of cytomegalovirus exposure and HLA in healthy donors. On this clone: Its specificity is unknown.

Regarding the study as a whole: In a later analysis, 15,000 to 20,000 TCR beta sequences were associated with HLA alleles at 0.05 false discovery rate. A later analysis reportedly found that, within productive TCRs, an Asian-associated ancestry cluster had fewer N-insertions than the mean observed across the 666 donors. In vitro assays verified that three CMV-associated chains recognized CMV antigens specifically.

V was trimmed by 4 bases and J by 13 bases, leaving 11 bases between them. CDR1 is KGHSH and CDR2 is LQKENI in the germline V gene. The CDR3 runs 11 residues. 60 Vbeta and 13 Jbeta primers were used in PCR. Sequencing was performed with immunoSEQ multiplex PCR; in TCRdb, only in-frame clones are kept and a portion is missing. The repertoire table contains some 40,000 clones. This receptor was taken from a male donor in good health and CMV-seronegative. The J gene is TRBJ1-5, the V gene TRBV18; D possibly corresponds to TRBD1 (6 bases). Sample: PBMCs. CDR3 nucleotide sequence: TGTGCCAGCTCACAAGGGGACAATCAGCATTTT. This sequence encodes CASSQGDNQHF.